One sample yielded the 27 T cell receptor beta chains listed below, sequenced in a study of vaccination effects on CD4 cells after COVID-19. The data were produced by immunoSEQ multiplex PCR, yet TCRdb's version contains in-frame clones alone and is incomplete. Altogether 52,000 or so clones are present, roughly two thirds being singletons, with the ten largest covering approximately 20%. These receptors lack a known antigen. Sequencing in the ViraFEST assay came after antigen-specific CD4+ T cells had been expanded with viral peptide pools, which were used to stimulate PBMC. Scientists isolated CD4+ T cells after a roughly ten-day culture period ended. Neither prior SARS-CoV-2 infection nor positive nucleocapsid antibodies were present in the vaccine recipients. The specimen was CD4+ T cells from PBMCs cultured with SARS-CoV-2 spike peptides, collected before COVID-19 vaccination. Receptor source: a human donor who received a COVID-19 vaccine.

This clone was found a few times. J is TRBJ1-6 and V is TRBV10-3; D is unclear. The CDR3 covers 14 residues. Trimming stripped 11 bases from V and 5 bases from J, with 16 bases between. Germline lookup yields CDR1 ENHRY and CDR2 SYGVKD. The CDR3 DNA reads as TGTGCCTCTCAGACGGGTTGGGATAATTCACCCCTCCACTTT. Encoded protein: CASQTGWDNSPLHF.

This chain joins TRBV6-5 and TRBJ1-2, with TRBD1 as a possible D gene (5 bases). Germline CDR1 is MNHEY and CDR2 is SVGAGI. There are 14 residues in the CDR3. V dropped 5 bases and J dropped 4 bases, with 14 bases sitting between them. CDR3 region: CASSPGGGSYGYTF. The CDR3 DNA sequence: TGTGCCAGCAGTCCCGGGGGGGGTAGCTATGGCTACACCTTC.

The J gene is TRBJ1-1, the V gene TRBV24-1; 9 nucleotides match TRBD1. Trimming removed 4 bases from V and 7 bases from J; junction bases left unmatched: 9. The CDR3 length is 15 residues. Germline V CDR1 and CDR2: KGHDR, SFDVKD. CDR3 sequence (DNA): TGTGCCACCAGTGAAACCGGGACAGGGACGAGTGAAGCTTTCTTT. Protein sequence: CATSETGTGTSEAFF.

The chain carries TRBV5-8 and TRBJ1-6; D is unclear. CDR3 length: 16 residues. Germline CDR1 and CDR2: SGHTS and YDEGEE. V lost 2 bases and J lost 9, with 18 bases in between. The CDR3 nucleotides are TGTGCCAGCAGCTTACCCACCCGTATATTGGGTTCACCCCTCCACTTT. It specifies CASSLPTRILGSPLHF.

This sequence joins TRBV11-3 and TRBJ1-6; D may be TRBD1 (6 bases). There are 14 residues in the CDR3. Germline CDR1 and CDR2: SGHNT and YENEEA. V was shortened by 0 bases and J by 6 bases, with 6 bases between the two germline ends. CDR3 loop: CASSLEGANSPLHF. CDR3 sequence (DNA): TGTGCCAGCAGCTTAGAGGGGGCTAATTCACCCCTCCACTTT.

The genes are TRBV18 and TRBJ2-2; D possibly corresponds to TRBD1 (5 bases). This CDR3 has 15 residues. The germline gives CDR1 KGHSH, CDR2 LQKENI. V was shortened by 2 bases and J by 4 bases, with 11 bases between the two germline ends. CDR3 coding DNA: TGTGCCAGCTCACCAAGGGCAGGGCTCACCGGGGAGCTGTTTTTT. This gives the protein CASSPRAGLTGELFF. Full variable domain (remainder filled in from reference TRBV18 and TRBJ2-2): NAGVMQNPRHLVRRRGQEARLRCSPMKGHSHVYWYRQLPEEGLKFMVYLQKENIIDESGMPKERFSAEFPKEGPSILRIQQVVRGDSAAYFCASSPRAGLTGELFFGEGSRLTVL.

The CDR3 DNA is TGTGCCATCAGTGAGTCGTCTAGGGGCTCTGGAAACACCATATATTTT. Protein: CAISESSRGSGNTIYF. This chain joins TRBV10-3 and TRBJ1-3, with a weak D call TRBD1 (5 bases). The CDR3 length is 16 residues. The V end lost 0 bases, the J end lost 0 bases, and 9 bases lay between the germline ends. CDR1 and CDR2 from the germline V gene are ENHRY and SYGVKD.

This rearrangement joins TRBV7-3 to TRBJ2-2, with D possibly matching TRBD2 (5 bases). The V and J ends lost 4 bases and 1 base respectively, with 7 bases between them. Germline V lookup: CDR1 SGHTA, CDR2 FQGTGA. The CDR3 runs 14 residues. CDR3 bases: TGTGCCAGCAGCTCAACTAGGAACACCGGGGAGCTGTTTTTT. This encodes CASSSTRNTGELFF.

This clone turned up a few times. The CDR3 loop reads CASSWPGQGNTEAFF. The CDR3 nucleotides are TGTGCCAGTAGTTGGCCGGGACAGGGGAACACTGAAGCTTTCTTT. The J gene is TRBJ1-1, the V gene TRBV19, with 9 bases aligning to TRBD1. The germline V gene has CDR1 LNHDA and CDR2 SQIVND (reference sequence). CDR3 length equals 15 residues. J lost 1 base, V lost 5 bases, and 5 bases had no gene match. The variable domain in full, completed from reference TRBV19 and TRBJ1-1, reads DGGITQSPKYLFRKEGQNVTLSCEQNLNHDAMYWYRQDPGQGLRLIYYSQIVNDFQKGDIAEGYSVSREKKESFPLTVTSAQKNPTAFYLCASSWPGQGNTEAFFGQGTRLTVV.

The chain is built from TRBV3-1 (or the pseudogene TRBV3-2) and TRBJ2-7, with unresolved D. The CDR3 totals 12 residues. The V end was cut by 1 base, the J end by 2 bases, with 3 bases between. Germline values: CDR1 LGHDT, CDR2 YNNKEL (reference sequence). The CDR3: CASSQVPYEQYF. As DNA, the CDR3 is TGTGCCAGCAGCCAAGTTCCCTACGAGCAGTACTTC.

The CDR3 nucleotides read TGTGCCAGCAGCTTGTTGCAGGTATCCTCCTACGAGCAGTACTTC. This translates into CASSLLQVSSYEQYF. The rearrangement links TRBV5-6 to TRBJ2-7; D unclear. The germline V gene has CDR1 SGHDT and CDR2 YYEEEE. The CDR3 extends over 15 amino acids. V was clipped by 1 base and J by 0 bases, with 11 bases between them.

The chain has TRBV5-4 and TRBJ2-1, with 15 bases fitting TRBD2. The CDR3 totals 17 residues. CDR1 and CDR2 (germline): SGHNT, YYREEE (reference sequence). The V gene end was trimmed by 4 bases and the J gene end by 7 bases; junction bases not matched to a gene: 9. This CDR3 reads CASSRGGLAGGWNEQFF. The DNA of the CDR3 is TGTGCCAGCAGCAGGGGGGGACTAGCGGGAGGCTGGAATGAGCAGTTCTTC.

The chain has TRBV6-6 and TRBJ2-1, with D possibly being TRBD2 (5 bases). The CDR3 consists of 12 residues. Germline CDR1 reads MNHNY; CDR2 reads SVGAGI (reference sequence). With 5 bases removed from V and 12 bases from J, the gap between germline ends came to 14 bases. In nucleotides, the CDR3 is TGTGCCAGCAGTCGATCCGGGATCGGGCAGTTCTTC. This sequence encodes CASSRSGIGQFF.

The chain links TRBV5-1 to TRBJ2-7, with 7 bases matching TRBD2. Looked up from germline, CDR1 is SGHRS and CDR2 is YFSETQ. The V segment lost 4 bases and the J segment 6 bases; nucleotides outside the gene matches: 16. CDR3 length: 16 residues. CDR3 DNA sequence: TGCGCCAGCAGCGGGGGGGTCGGGCGGGGCCCCCTCGAGCAGTACTTC. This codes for CASSGGVGRGPLEQYF.

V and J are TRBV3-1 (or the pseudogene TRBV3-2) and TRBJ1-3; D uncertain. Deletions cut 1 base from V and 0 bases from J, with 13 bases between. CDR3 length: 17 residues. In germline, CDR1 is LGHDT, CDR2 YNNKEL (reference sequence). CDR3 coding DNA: TGTGCCAGCAGCCAAGGGGAGTATAGGAGCTCTGGAAACACCATATATTTT. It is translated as CASSQGEYRSSGNTIYF.

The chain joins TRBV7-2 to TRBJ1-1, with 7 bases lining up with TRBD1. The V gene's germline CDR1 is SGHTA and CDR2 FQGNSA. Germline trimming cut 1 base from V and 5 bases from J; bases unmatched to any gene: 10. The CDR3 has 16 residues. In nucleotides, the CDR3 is TGTGCCAGCAGCTTAGTCGCCACAGGGGAACATACTGAAGCTTTCTTT. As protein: CASSLVATGEHTEAFF.

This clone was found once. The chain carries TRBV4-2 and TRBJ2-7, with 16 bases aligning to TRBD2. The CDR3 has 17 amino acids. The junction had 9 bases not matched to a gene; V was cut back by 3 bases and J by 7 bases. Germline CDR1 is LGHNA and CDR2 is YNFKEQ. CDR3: CASSQPGTSGGAGEQYF. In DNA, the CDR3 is TGTGCCAGCAGCCAGCCGGGGACTAGCGGGGGGGCGGGTGAGCAGTACTTC.

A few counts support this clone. The CDR3 sequence is CASSEQPYEQYF. CDR3 sequence (DNA): TGTGCCAGCAGTGAACAGCCATACGAGCAGTACTTC. This chain links TRBV2 with TRBJ2-7; D not resolved. CDR1 and CDR2 (germline): SNHLY, FYNNEI. There are 12 residues in the CDR3. Trimming cost V 2 bases and J 4 bases, with 6 bases left between them. Using reference TRBV2 and TRBJ2-7 for the parts outside the CDR3, the full variable domain is EPEVTQTPSHQVTQMGQEVILRCVPISNHLYFYWYRQILGQKVEFLVSFYNNEISEKSEIFDDQFSVERPDGSNFTLKIRSTKLEDSAMYFCASSEQPYEQYFGPGTRLTVT.

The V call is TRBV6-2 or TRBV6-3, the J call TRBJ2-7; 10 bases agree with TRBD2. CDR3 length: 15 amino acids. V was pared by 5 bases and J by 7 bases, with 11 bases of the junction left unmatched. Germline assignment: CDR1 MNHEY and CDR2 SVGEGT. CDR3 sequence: CASSPGLAVVEEQYF. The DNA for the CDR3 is TGTGCCAGCAGTCCAGGACTAGCGGTGGTGGAGGAGCAGTACTTC.

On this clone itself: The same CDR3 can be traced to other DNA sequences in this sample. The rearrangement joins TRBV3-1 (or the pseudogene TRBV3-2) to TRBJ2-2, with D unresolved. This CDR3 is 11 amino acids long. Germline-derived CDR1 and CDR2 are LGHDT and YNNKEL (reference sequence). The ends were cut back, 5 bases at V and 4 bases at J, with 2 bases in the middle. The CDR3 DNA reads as TGTGCCAGCAGCACCACCGGGGAGCTGTTTTTT. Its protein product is CASSTTGELFF.

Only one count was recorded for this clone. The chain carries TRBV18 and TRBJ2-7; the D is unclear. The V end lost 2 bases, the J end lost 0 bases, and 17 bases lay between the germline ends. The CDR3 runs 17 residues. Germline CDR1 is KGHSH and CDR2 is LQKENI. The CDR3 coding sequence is TGTGCCAGCTCACCAAAAAGCCCAGCGAGCTCCTCCTACGAGCAGTACTTC. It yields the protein CASSPKSPASSSYEQYF.

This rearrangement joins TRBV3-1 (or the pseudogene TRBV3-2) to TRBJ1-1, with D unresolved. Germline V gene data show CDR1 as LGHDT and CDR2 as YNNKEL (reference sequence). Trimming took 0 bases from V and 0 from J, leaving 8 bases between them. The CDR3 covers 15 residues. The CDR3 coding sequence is TGTGCCAGCAGCCAAGATAGAGTGATGAACACTGAAGCTTTCTTT. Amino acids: CASSQDRVMNTEAFF.

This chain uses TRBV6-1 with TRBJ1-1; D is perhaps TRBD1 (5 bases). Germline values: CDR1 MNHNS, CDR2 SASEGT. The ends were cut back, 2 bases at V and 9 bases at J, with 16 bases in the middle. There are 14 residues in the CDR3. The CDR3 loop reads CASSELEGRWQAFF. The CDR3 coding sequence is TGTGCCAGCAGTGAACTGGAGGGGAGGTGGCAAGCTTTCTTT.

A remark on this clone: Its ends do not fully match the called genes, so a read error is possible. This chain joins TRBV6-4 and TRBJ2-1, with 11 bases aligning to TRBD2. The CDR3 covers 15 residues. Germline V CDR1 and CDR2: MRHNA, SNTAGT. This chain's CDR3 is CASSDSSGGANEQFF. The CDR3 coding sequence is TGTGCCAGCAGTGACTCTAGCGGGGGGGCCAATGAGCAATTCTTC.

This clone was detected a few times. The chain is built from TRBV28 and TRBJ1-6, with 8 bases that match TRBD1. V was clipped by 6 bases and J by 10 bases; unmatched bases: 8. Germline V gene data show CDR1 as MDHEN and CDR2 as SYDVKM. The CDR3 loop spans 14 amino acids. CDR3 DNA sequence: TGTGCCAGCAGCCCCTCACAGGGGGAGTCACCCCTCCACTTT. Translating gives CASSPSQGESPLHF.

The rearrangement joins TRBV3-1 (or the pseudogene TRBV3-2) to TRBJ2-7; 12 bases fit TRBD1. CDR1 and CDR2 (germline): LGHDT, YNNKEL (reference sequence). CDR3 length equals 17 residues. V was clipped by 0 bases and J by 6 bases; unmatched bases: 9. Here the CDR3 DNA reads TGTGCCAGCAGCCAAGACCTCTTCCGGGACAGGGGGCGCGAGCAGTACTTC. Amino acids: CASSQDLFRDRGREQYF.

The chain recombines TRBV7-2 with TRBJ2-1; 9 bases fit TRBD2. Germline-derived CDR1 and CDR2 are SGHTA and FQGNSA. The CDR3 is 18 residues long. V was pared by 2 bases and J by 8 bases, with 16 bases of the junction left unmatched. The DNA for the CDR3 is TGTGCCAGCAGCTTATTAAGTTGGGCGGGGGGGCCTGAGTATGAGCAGTTCTTC. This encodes CASSLLSWAGGPEYEQFF. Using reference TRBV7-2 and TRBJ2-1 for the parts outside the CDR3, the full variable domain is GAGVSQSPSNKVTEKGKDVELRCDPISGHTALYWYRQSLGQGLEFLIYFQGNSAPDKSGLPSDRFSAERTGGSVSTLTIQRTQQEDSAVYLCASSLLSWAGGPEYEQFFGPGTRLTVL.